Sequencing of this T cell receptor (beta chain) was carried out in a study of a mutant IDH1 vaccine in newly diagnosed glioma (dated by TCRdb to the early 2020s). The study in broad terms: In the chemotherapy-containing groups, vaccination started alongside temozolomide cycles, whereas in patients who had radiotherapy alone it started 4-6 weeks after radiotherapy. The 32 treated patients were approximately 62% male and roughly 40% female, with a mean age of approximately 40 years. Prior to enrollment, standard therapy consisting of radiotherapy alone, temozolomide alone, or radiochemotherapy with temozolomide had been administered to patients, with the combination being received by most patients. Visit V12 was the week-35 safety follow-up and visit V13 was the week-47 end of study. Peripheral blood was drawn at six visits: V03 (baseline), V05, V07, V10, V12 and V13. For exploratory analyses, 25 to 30 treated patients had longitudinal TCRB deep sequencing done wherever samples were available.

With respect to this clone: It lacks a known antigen. One base away there is no much larger clone; base qualities are not given.

Per the publication, the time point label means: week 47, end of study. Each vaccine dose was 300 ug of a 20-mer mutant IDH1 peptide in Montanide, given subcutaneously with topical imiquimod. Patients received eight vaccinations in weeks 1, 3, 5, 7, 11, 15, 19 and 23, corresponding to visits V03 through V10. All donors had newly diagnosed IDH1-mutant astrocytomas of WHO grade 3 or 4 that showed loss of nuclear ATRX. The samples were drawn from NOA16, a multicentre, single-arm, open-label phase I trial in Germany that tested a mutant IDH1 peptide vaccine in humans for the first time. Genomic DNA for TCRB sequencing was extracted from EDTA blood using the DNeasy Blood and Tissue Kit. Here is what the overall study found, with its caveats: Vaccine-induced immune responses across multiple MHC alleles were detected in approximately 94% of patients. The authors noted that analyses of patient blood samples could not be reproduced because of sample limitations. Changes in the top peripheral T cell clonotypes picked up by TCRB sequencing did not appear to be linked to pseudoprogression. Availability determined which PBMC samples were chosen for TCRB deep sequencing.

Library preparation employed the immunoSEQ multiplex PCR assay. The hsTCRB Kit was used according to the manufacturer's protocol to amplify rearranged TCR beta chain sequences. Sequencing of TCRB libraries was carried out on an Illumina MiSeq. On the authors' methods: Demultiplexing, trimming and gene mapping were performed with the kit vendor's proprietary platform. TCRdb's version of the immuneACCESS table is confined to in-frame rearrangements and falls short of the full clone set. An unresolved V gene accounts for under half of the shortfall where checked; the remainder is of unknown origin. V and J calls and clone size are those listed in that table; D and trimming were worked out from the DNA. In all, the sample holds approximately 50,000 clones, and 80% to 85% of those were seen once. The ten largest clonotypes hold roughly 3% of the sample. Counted from cysteine to phenylalanine, this CDR3 has 14 amino acids. Solely the CDR3 DNA is kept, with 42 bases framed from the first base. CDR1 and CDR2 were assigned from the germline V gene as MDHEN and SYDVKM. V is cut back by 2 bases and J by 7 bases, with 6 bases in the junction unmatched.

Material: PBMCs, obtained from a glioma patient whose treatment included an IDH1 peptide vaccine. The rearranged chain carries TRBV28 and TRBJ2-7; the junction holds 9 bases that match TRBD2. This receptor was identified in a woman between 45 and 65 years old with glioma. The CDR3 is CASSLAGGPKEQYF. The nucleotide sequence is given as TGTGCCAGCAGTTTAGCGGGGGGGCCGAAAGAGCAGTACTTC.